Detailed here is one TCR beta chain. The sample comes from a study of blood T cell repertoires in COVID-19. Repertoires were generated with immunoSEQ multiplex PCR, while TCRdb's copy carries only in-frame clones and drops some. This repertoire shows tens of thousands of clones, just over 85% found once; its top ten account for around a fifth. Per germline, CDR1 SGHRS and CDR2 YFSETQ. The CDR3 totals 18 residues. The junction had 14 bases not matched to a gene; V was cut back by 0 bases and J by 4 bases. The chain couples TRBV5-1 to TRBJ2-3; 7 bases are shared with TRBD2. The sequencing input was peripheral blood. This sequence was found in a woman aged 80 or over in a cohort sampled during active or convalescent COVID-19. The CDR3 is CASSLGFPLREESDTQYF. CDR3 DNA: TGCGCCAGCAGCTTGGGCTTTCCCCTCCGGGAGGAGTCAGATACGCAGTATTTT.